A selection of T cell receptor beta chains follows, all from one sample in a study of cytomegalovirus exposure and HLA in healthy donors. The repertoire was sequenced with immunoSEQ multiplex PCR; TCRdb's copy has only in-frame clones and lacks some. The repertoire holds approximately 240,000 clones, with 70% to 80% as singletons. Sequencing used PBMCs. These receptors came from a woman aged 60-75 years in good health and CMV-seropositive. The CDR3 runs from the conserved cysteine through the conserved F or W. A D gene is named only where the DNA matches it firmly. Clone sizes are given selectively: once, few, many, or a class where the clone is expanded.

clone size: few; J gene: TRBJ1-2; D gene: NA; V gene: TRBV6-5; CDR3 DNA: TGTGCCAGCAGCTCAACCCGGACAGCTAACTATGGCTACACCTTC; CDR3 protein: CASSSTRTANYGYTF
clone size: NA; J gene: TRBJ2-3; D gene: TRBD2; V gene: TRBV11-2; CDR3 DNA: TGTGCCAGCAGCTTAATGTCTAGCGGGGTGGGAGATACGCAGTACTTT; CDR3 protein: CASSLMSSGVGDTQYF
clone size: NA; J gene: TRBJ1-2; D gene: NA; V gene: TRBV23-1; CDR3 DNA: TGCGCCTTCCCCCTACAGGGTTTCAACTATGGCTACACCTTC; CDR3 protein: CAFPLQGFNYGYTF
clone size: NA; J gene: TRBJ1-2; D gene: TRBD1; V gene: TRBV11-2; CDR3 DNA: TGTGCCAGCAGCTTAGGGGGACAGCCCACCCACTATGGCTACACCTTC; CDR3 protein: CASSLGGQPTHYGYTF
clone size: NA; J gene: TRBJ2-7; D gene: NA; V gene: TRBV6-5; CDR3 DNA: TGTGCCAGCAGTTACTCAATGGGTGCGGGCGAGCAGTACTTC; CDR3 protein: CASSYSMGAGEQYF
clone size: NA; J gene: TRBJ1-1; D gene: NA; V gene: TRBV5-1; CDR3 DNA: TGCGCCAGCAACAGGGTTGGGGACACTGAAGCTTTCTTT; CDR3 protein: CASNRVGDTEAFF
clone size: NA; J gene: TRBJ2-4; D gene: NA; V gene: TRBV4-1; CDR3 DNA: TGCGCCAGCAGCCGCAACAGGGCCCAAAACATTCAGTACTTC; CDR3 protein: CASSRNRAQNIQYF
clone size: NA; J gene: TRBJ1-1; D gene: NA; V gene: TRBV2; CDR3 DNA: TGTGCCAGCAGTGAAAGTTTGAGAGAGGAAAAGGCTTTCTTT; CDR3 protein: CASSESLREEKAFF
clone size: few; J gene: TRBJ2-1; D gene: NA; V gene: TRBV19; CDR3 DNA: TGTGCCAGTAGTCTGCAGACAGGTTGGAATGAGCAGTTCTTC; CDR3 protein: CASSLQTGWNEQFF
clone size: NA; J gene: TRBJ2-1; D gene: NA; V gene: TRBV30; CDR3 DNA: TGTGCCTGGAGCCTCAGGGGCCCGGACAATGAGCAGTTCTTC; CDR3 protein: CAWSLRGPDNEQFF
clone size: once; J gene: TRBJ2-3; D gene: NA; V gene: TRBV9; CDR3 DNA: TGTGCCAGCAGCGTAGTCCCAATCAGCACAGATACGCAGTATTTT; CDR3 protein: CASSVVPISTDTQYF
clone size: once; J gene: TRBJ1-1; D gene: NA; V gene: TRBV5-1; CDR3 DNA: TGCGCCAGCACCAACCCGGGGGTGGGCGCTGGGGTTGAAGCTTTCTTT; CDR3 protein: CASTNPGVGAGVEAFF
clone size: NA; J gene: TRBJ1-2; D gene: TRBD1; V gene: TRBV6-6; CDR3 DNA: TGTGCCAGCAGAATCGGGACAGTCCCTAACTATGGCTACACCTTC; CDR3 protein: CASRIGTVPNYGYTF
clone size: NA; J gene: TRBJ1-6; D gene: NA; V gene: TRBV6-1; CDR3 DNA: TGTGCCAGCAGTAGGACAGCGGGGCGGGATTCACCCCTCCACTTT; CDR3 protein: CASSRTAGRDSPLHF
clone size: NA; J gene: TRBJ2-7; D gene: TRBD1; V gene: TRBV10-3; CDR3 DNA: TGTGCCATCAGTGAGTCTCGGGACAGGGGGACCACTAGCTCCTACGAGCAGTACTTC; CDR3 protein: CAISESRDRGTTSSYEQYF
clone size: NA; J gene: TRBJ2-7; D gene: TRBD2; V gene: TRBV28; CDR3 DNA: TGTGCCAGCACCCACGGACTAGCGGGCTTCTACGAGCAGTACTTC; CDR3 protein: CASTHGLAGFYEQYF
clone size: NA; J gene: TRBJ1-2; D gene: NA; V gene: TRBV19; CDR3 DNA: TGTGCCAGTAGTATAGATCTAAGAGGGGGGGATTACTATGGCTACACCTTC; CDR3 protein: CASSIDLRGGDYYGYTF
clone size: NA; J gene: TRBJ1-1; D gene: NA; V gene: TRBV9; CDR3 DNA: TGTGCCAGCAGCGTGCCCTCGGACAGGAACACTGAAGCTTTCTTT; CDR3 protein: CASSVPSDRNTEAFF
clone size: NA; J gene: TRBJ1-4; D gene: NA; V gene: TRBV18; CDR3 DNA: TGTGCCAGCTCACCATCGGTCGTCTTTAATGAAAAACTGTTTTTT; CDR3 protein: CASSPSVVFNEKLFF
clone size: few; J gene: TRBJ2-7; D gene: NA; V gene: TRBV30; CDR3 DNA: TGTGCCTGGAGTGTACCAGGACAGTTACCCTACGAGCAGTACTTC; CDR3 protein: CAWSVPGQLPYEQYF
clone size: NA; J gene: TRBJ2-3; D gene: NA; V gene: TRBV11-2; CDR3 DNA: TGTGCCAAAGGACAGGGAGGGTTAGATACGCAGTATTTT; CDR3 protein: CAKGQGGLDTQYF
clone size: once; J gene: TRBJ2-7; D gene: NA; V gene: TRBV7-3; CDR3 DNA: TGTGCCAGCAGCTTAACTCCCTTGGCCCCCTACGAGCAGTACTTC; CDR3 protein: CASSLTPLAPYEQYF